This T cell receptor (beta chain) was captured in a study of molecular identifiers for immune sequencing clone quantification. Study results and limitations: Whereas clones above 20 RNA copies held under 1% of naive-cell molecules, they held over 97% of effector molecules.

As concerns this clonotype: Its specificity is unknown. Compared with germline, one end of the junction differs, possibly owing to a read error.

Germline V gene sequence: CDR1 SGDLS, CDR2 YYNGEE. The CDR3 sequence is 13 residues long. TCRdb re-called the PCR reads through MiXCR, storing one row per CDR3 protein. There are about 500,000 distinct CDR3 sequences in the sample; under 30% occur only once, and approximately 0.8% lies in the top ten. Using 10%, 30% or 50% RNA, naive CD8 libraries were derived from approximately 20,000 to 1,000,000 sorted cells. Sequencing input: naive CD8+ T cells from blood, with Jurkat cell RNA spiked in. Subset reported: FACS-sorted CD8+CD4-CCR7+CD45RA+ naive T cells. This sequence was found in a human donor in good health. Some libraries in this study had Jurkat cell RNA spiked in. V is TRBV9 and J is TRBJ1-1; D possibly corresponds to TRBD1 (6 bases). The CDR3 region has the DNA TGTGCCAGCAGCGTAGGGGGGGCTGCTGGAGCTTTTTTT. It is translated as CASSVGGAAGAFF.